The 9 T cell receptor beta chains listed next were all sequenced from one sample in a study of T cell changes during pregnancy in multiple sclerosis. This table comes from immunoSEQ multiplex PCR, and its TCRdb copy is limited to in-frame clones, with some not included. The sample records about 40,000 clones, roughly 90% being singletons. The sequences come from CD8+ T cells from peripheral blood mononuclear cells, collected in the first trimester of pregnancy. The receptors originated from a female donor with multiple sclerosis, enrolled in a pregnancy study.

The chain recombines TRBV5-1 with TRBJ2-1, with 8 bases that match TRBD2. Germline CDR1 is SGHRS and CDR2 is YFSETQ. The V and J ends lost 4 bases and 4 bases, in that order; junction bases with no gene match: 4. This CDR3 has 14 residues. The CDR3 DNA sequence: TGCGCCAGCAGCGCACTAGCGGATTACAATGAGCAGTTCTTC. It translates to CASSALADYNEQFF.

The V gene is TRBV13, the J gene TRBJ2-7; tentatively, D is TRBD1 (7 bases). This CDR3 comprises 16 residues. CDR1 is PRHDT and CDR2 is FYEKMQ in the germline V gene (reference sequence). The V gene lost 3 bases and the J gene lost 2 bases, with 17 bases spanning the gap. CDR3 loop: CASSFPGQAGTYEQYF. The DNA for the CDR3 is TGTGCCAGCAGCTTTCCCGGACAGGCGGGAACCTACGAGCAGTACTTC.

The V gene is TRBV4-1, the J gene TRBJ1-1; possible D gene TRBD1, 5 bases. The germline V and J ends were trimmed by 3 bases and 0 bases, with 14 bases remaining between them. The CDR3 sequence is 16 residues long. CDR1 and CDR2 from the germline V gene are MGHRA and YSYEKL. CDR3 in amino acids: CASSHRQSNMNTEAFF. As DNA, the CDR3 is TGCGCCAGCAGCCACCGACAGAGTAATATGAACACTGAAGCTTTCTTT.

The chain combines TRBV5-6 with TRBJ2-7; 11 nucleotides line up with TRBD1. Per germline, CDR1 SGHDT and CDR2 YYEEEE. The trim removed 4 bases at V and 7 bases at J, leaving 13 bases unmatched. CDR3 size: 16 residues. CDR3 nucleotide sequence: TGTGCCAGCAGCCAGGCCGGGACAGGGGGGATTAGGGAGCAGTACTTC. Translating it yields CASSQAGTGGIREQYF.

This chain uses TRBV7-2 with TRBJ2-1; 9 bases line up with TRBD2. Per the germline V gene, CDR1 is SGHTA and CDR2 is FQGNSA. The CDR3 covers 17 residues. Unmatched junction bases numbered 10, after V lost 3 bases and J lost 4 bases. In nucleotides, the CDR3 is TGTGCCAGCAGCTTGTGGAGCGGGGGGACCTTTTACAATGAGCAGTTCTTC. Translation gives CASSLWSGGTFYNEQFF.

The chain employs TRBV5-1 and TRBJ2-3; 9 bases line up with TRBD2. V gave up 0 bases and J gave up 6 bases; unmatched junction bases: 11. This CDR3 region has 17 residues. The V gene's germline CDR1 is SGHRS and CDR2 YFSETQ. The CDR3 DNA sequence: TGCGCCAGCAGCTTGGTACTAGCGGGCACCAAAGGGGATACGCAGTATTTT. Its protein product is CASSLVLAGTKGDTQYF.

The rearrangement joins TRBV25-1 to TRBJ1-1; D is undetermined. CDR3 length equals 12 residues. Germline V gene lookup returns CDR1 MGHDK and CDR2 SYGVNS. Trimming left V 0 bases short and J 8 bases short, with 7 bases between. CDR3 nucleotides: TGTGCCAGCAGTGAATACGTCGGGGAAGCTTTCTTT. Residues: CASSEYVGEAFF.

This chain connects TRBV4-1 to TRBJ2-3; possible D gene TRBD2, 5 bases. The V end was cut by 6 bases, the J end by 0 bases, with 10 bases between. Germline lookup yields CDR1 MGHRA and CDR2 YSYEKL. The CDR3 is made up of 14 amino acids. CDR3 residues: CASRGEPSTDTQYF. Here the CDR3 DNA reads TGCGCCAGCAGGGGAGAGCCTAGCACAGATACGCAGTATTTT.

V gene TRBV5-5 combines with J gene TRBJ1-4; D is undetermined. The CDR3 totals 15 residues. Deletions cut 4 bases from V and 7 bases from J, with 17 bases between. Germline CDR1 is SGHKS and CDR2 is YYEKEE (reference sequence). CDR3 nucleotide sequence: TGTGCCAGCAGCCCATCGTACAGCTTATTTGAAAAACTGTTTTTT. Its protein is CASSPSYSLFEKLFF.